This T cell receptor beta chain was identified in a study of low-dose radiotherapy and immunotherapy resistance in tumors. Across the study: Over 26 weeks, cohort 2 got 1 Gy every two weeks, reaching 13 Gy.

TRAV- and TRBV-specific primers were used for first-strand cDNA, which covered alpha and beta chains. PCR amplification of the TCRs was performed with Phusion for 15 to 25 PCR cycles, and it relied on a constant-region primer together with a V-primer adapter. TCRdb analysed the reads with MiXCR anew, one entry per CDR3 protein. The table includes roughly 14,000 distinct CDR3 sequences, 60% detected once. Nivolumab, ipilimumab, aspirin, low-dose cyclophosphamide and low-dose radiotherapy were given to donors. The clonotype comes from a human donor with advanced metastatic prostate, ovarian, gallbladder or colorectal cancer (not recorded which). This table probably holds off-target reads from a library built for another chain.

CDR3 coding DNA: TGTGCCACCGCCCGGGGACAGAGTTACAATGAGCAGTTCTTC. Translation gives CATARGQSYNEQFF. The V and J genes are TRBV24-1 and TRBJ2-1; 7 positions match TRBD1. The trim removed 9 bases at V and 4 bases at J, leaving 8 bases unmatched. The CDR3 covers 14 residues. Germline CDR1 KGHDR, CDR2 SFDVKD.